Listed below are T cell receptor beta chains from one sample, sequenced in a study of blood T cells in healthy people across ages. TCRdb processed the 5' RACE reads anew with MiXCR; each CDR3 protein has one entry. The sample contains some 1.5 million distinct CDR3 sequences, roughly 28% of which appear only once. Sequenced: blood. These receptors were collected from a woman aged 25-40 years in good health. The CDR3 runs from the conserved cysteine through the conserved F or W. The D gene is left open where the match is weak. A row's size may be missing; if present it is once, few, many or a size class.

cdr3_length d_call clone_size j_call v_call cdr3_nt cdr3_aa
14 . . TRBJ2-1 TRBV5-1 TGCTCCAGCAGCTTGACGGTCGTGGACAATGAGCAGTTCTTC CSSSLTVVDNEQFF
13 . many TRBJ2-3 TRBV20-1 TGCAGTGCCGACGGCAGGGGCACAGATACGCAGTATTTT CSADGRGTDTQYF
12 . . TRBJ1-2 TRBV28 TGTGCCAGCAGTTTGGCGTACTATGGCTACACCTTC CASSLAYYGYTF
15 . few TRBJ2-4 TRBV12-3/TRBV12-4 TGTGCCAGCAGTTTTAGCTCGAAGGGGGTGAACATTCAGTACTTC CASSFSSKGVNIQYF
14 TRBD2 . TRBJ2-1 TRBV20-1 TGCAGTGTTAGCCTCACTAGCGGGAACAATGAGCAGTTCTTC CSVSLTSGNNEQFF
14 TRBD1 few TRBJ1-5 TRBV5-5 TGTGCCAGCAGCTACCGGTGGGACAGGGCGCCCCAGCATTTT CASSYRWDRAPQHF
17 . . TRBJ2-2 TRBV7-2 TGTGCCAGCAGCCCCAGGGCGGGGGCGGATAACACCGGGGAGCTGTTTTTT CASSPRAGADNTGELFF
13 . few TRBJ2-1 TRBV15 TGTGCCACCAGCAGAGCCCGTAACAATGAGCAGTTCTTC CATSRARNNEQFF
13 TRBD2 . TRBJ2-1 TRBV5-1 TGCGCCAGCAGCTCCGGTTGGGGGGGTGAGCAGTTCTTC CASSSGWGGEQFF
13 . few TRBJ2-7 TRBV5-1 TGCGCCAGCAGCTTGGAGAACCCCTACGAGCAGTACTTC CASSLENPYEQYF
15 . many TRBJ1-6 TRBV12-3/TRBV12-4 TGTGCCAGCAGACCGTGGCAGGACCCTTCCTCGCCCCTCCACTTT CASRPWQDPSSPLHF
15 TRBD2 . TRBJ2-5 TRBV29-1 TGCAGCGTTGGGCCCGGGAGGGCATCAGGAGAGACCCAGTACTTC CSVGPGRASGETQYF
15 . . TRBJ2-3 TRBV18 TGTGCCAGCTCACCAAACGCCCGAGTCACAGATACGCAGTATTTT CASSPNARVTDTQYF
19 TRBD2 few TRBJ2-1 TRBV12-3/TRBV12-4 TGTGCCAGCAGTATGGGAATCGGGACTAGCGGGAGAACGGGCAATGAGCAGTTCTTC CASSMGIGTSGRTGNEQFF
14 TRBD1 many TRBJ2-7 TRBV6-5 TGTGCCAGCAGGAAGAACAGGGGCTCCTACGAGCAGTACTTC CASRKNRGSYEQYF
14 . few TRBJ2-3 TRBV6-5 TGTGCCAGCGGTAAACGGACAGTCACAGATACGCAGTATTTT CASGKRTVTDTQYF
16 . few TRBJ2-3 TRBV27 TGTGCCAGCAGCGAGAGGCAGTGGGCTAGCACAGATACGCAGTATTTT CASSERQWASTDTQYF